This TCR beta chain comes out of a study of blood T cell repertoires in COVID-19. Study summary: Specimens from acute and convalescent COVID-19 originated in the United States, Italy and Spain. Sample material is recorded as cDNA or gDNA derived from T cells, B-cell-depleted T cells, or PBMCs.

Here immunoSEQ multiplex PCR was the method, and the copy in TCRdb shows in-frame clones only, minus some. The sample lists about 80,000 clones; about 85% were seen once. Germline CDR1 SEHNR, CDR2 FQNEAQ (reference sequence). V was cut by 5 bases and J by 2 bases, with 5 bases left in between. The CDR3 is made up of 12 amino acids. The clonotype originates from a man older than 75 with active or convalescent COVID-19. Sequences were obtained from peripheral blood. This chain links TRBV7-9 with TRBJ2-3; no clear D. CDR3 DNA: TGTGCCAGCAGCCCAGACACAGATACGCAGTATTTT. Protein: CASSPDTDTQYF.